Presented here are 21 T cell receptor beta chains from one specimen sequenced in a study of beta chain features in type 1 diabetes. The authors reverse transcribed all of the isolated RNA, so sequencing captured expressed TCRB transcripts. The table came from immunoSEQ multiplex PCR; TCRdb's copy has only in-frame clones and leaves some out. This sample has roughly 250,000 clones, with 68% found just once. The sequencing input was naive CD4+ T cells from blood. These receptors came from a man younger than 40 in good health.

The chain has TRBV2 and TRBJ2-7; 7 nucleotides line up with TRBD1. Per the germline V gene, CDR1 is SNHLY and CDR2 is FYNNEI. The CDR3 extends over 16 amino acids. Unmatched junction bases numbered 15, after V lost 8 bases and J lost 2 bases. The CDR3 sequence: CASASAGGDLPYEQYF. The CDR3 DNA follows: TGTGCCAGCGCCAGCGCAGGGGGAGACTTACCCTACGAGCAGTACTTC.

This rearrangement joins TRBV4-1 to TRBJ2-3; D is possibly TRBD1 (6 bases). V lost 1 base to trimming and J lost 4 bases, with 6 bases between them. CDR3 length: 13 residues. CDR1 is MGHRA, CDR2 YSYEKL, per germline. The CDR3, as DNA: TGCGCCAGCAGCCAAGGGGGGCCAGATACGCAGTATTTT. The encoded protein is CASSQGGPDTQYF.

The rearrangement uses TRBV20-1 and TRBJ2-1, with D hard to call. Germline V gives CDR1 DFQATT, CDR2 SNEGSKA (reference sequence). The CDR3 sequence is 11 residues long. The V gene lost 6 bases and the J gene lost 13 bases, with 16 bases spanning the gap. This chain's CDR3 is CSARLSPTQFF. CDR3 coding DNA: TGCAGTGCCCGGCTGAGCCCGACACAGTTCTTC.

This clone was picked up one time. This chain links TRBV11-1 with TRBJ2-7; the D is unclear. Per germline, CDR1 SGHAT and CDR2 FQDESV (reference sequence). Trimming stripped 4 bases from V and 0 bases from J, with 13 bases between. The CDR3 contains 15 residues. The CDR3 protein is CASSSNLLSSYEQYF. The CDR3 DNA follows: TGTGCCAGCAGCTCAAATTTACTGAGCTCCTACGAGCAGTACTTC.

CDR3 region: CATSRDKGGNREFF. In DNA form, the CDR3 reads TGTGCCACCAGCAGAGACAAAGGTGGGAACCGGGAGTTCTTC. The genes are TRBV15 and TRBJ2-1; D uncertain. Germline V gives CDR1 LNHNV, CDR2 YYDKDF (reference sequence). The length of the CDR3 is 14 residues. Between the trimmed V and J ends, which lost 0 bases and 14 bases, there was a span of 17 bases.

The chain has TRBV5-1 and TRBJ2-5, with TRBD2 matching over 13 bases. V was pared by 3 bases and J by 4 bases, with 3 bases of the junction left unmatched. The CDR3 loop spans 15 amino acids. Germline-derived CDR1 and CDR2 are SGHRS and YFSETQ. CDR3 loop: CASSYWTSGGETQYF. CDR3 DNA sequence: TGCGCCAGCAGCTACTGGACTAGCGGGGGAGAGACCCAGTACTTC.

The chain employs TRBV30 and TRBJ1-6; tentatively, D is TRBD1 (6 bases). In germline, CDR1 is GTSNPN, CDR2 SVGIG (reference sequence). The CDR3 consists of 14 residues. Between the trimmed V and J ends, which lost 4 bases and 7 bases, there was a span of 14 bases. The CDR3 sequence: CAWNPGAGNSPLHF. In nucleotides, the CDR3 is TGTGCCTGGAATCCAGGGGCGGGCAATTCACCCCTCCACTTT.

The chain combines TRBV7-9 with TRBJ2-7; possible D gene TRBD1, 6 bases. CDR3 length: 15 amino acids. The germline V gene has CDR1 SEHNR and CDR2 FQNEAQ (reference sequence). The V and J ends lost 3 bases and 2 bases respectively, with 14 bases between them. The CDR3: CASSLGDRSTYEQYF. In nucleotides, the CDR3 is TGTGCCAGCAGCTTGGGCGACAGGTCGACCTACGAGCAGTACTTC.

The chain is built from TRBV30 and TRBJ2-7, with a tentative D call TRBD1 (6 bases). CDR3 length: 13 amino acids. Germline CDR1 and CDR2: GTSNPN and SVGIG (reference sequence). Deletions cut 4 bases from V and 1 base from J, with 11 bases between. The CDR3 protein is CAWNRGQSYEQYF. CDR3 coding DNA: TGTGCCTGGAACCGAGGACAGTCCTACGAGCAGTACTTC.

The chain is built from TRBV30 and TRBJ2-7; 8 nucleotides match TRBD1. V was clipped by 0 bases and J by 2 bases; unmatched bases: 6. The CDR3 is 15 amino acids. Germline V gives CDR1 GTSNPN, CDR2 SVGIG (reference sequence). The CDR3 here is CAWSVGDRRTYEQYF. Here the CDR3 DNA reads TGTGCCTGGAGTGTAGGGGACAGGAGGACCTACGAGCAGTACTTC.

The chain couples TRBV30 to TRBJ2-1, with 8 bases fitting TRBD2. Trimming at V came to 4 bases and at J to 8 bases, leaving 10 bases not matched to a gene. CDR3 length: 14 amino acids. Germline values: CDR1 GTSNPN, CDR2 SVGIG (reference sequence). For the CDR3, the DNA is TGTGCCTGGATGGCCGGGAGGGCCGACCATGAGCAGTTCTTC. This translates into CAWMAGRADHEQFF.

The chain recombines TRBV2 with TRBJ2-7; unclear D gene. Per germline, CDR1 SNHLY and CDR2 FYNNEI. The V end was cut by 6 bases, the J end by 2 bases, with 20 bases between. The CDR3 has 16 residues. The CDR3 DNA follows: TGTGCCAGCAGCCTCTCCGACTTGGGGATCCCCTACGAGCAGTACTTC. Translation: CASSLSDLGIPYEQYF.

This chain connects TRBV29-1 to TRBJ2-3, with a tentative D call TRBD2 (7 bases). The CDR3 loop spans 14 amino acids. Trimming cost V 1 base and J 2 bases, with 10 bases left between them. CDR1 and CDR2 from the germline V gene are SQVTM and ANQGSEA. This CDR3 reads CSVEGRGHTDTQYF. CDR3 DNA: TGCAGCGTTGAAGGGCGGGGGCACACAGATACGCAGTATTTT.

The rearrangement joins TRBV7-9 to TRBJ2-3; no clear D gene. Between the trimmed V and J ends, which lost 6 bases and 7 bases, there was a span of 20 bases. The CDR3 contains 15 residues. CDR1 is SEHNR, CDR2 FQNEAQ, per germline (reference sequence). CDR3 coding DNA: TGTGCCAGCAGTCCAGACATAATGGGTTTTTATACGCAGTATTTT. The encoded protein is CASSPDIMGFYTQYF.

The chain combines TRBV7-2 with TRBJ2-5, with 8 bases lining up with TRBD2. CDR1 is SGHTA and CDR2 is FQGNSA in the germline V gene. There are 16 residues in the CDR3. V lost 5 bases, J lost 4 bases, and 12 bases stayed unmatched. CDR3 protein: CASSPAQREIVETQYF. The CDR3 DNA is TGTGCCAGCAGCCCCGCTCAGCGGGAGATTGTAGAGACCCAGTACTTC. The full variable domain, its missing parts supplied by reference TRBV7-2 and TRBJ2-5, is GAGVSQSPSNKVTEKGKDVELRCDPISGHTALYWYRQSLGQGLEFLIYFQGNSAPDKSGLPSDRFSAERTGGSVSTLTIQRTQQEDSAVYLCASSPAQREIVETQYFGPGTRLLVL.

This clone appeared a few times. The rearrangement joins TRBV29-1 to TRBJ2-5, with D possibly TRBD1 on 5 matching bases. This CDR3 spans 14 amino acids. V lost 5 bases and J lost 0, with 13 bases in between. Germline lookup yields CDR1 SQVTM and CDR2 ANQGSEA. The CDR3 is CSVPGPPYQETQYF. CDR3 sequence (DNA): TGCAGCGTTCCAGGGCCCCCCTACCAAGAGACCCAGTACTTC.

The CDR3 nucleotides read TGTGCCTGGAGTCCCGGGACCGGGCAATCAGATAGCTATGGCTACACCTTC. Its protein is CAWSPGTGQSDSYGYTF. This rearrangement joins TRBV30 to TRBJ1-2; possibly TRBD1 for D (5 bases). V gave up 2 bases and J gave up 4 bases, with 23 bases separating them. The germline V gene has CDR1 GTSNPN and CDR2 SVGIG (reference sequence). The CDR3 has 17 amino acids.

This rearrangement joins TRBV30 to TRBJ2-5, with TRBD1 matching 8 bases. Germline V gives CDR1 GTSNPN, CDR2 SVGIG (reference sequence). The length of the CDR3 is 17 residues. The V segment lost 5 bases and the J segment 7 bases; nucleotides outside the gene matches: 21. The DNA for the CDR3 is TGTGCCTGGTCCTCAGGGGGCTTCCGTACGGGGAGAGTGACCCAGTACTTC. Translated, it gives CAWSSGGFRTGRVTQYF.

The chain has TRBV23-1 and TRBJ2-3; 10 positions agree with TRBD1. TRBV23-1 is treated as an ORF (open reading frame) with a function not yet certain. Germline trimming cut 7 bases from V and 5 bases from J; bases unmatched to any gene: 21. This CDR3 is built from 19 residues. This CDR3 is CASTNYHTSSRDRGDTQYF. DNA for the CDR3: TGCGCCAGCACGAATTACCACACCTCGTCCCGGGACAGGGGAGATACGCAGTATTTT.

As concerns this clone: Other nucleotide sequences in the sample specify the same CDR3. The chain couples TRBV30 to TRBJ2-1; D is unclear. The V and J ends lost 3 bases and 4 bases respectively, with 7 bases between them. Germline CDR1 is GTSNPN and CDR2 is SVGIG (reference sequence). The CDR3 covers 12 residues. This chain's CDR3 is CAWSLVYNEQFF. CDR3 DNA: TGTGCCTGGAGCCTCGTGTACAATGAGCAGTTCTTC. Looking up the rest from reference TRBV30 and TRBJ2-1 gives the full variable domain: SQTIHQWPATLVQPVGSPLSLECTVEGTSNPNLYWYRQAAGRGLQLLFYSVGIGQISSEVPQNLSASRPQDRQFILSSKKLLLSDSGFYLCAWSLVYNEQFFGPGTRLTVL.

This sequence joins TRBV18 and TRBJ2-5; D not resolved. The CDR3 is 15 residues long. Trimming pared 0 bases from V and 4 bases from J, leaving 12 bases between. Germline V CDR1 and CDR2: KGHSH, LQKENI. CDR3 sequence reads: CASSPPAQGGETQYF. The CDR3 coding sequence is TGTGCCAGCTCACCACCGGCCCAAGGCGGAGAGACCCAGTACTTC.